This TCR beta chain was recovered during a study of T-cell memory formation after mild COVID-19. Study at large: Each donor largely had its own TCR clusters.

V was clipped by 0 bases and J by 5 bases, with 10 bases between them. The length of the CDR3 is 14 residues. Looked up from germline, CDR1 is SEHNR and CDR2 is FQNEAQ (reference sequence). This clonotype was seen only a few times. A single record per CDR3 protein comes from TCRdb applying MiXCR to the 5' RACE reads. Of just over 400,000 distinct CDR3 sequences in the sample, about 22% were seen once. Sequenced input: PBMCs or a T cell subset sorted from them (not recorded which). The sequence derives from an adult woman who had mild COVID-19 (a few samples of this study predate the infection). Cell type and time point are not known. The chain uses TRBV7-9 and TRBJ2-5, with a weak D call TRBD2 (6 bases). The CDR3 is CASSLAPGRETQYF. In DNA, the CDR3 is TGTGCCAGCAGCTTAGCTCCGGGGAGGGAGACCCAGTACTTC.